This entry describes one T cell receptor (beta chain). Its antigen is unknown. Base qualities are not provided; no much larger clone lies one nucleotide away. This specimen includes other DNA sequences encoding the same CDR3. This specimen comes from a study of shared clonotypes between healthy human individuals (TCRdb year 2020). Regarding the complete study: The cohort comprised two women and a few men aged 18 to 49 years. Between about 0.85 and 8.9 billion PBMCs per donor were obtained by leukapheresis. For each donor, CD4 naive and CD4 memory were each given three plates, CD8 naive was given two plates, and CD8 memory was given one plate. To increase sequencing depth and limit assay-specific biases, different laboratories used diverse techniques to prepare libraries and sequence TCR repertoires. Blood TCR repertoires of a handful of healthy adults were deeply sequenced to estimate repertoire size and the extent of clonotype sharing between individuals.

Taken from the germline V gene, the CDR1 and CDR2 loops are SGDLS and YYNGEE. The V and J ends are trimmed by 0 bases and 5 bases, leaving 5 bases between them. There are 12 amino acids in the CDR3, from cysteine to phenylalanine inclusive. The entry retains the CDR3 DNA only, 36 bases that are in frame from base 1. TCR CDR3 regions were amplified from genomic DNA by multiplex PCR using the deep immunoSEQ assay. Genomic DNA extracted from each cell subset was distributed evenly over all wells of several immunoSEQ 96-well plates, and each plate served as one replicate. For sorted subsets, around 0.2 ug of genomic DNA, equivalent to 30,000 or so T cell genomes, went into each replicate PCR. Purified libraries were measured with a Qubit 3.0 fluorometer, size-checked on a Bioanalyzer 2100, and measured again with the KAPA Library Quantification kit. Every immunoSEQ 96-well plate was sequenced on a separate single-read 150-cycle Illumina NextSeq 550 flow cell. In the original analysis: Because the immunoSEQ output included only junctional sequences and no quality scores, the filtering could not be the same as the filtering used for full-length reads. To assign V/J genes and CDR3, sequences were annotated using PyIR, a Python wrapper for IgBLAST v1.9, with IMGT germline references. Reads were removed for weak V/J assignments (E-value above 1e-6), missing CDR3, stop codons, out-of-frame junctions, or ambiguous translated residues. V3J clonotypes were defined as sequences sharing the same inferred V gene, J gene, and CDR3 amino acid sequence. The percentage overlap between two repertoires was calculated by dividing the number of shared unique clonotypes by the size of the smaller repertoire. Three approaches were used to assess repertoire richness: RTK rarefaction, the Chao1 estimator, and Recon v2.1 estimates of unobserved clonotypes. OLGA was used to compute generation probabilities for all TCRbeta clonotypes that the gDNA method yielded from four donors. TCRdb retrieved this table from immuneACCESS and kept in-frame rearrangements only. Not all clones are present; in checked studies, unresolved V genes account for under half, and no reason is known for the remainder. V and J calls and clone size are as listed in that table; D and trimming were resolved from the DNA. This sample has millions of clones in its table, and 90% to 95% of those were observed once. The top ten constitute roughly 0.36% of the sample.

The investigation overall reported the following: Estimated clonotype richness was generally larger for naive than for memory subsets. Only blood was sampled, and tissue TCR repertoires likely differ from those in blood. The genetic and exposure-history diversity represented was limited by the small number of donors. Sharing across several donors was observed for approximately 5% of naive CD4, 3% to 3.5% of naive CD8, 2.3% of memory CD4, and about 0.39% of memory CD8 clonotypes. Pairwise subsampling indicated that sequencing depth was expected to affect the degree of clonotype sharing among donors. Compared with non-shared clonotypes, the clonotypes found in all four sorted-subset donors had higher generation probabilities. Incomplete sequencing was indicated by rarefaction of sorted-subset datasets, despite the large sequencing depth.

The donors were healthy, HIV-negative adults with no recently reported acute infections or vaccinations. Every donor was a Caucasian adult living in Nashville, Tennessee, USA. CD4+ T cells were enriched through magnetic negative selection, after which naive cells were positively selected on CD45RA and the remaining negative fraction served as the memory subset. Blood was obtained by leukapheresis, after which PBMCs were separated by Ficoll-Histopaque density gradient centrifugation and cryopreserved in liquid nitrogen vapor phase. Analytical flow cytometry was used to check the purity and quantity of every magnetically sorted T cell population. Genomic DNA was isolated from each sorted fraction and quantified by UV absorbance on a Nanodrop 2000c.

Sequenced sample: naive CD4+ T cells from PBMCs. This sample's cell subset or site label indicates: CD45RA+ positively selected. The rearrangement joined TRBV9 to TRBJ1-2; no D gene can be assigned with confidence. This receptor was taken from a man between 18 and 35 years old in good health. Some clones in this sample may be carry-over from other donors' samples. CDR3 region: CASSVGGYGYTF. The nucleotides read TGTGCCAGCAGCGTAGGAGGATATGGCTACACCTTC.